This TCR beta chain was observed in a study of Ad26.COV2.S vaccination and SARS-CoV-2 variants. The data were produced by immunoSEQ multiplex PCR, yet TCRdb's version contains in-frame clones alone and is incomplete. This sample has about 350,000 clones; 86% occur once, and the top ten carry about 10%. The V end was cut by 0 bases, the J end by 7 bases, with 12 bases between. Germline assignment: CDR1 LGHNA and CDR2 YNFKEQ. The CDR3 covers 15 residues. Described treatment: 19 received Ad26.COV2.S at low or high dose, single or two shots; roughly five received placebo; per-sample allocation not given. Day 63 after the first vaccine or placebo injection was the time point for sampling.

This receptor was taken from a person aged 18 to 65 who received the Ad26.COV2.S COVID-19 vaccine or a placebo. V usage is TRBV4-2 and J usage is TRBJ2-2; TRBD2 might be the D (7 bases). Sequenced material: peripheral blood, taken in a trial of Ad26.COV2.S vaccine versus placebo. The CDR3 DNA follows: TGTGCCAGCAGCCAAGATGGGGGGGCGATCGGGGAGCTGTTTTTT. This sequence encodes CASSQDGGAIGELFF.